The entry below describes one TCR beta chain. The sample belongs to a study of OX40 agonist ivuxolimab in advanced cancers. Study-wide background: As their treatment, patients were administered ivuxolimab, an agonistic anti-OX40 (CD134) antibody. Intravenous ivuxolimab at 0.01 to 10 mg/kg was given to patients every 2 weeks.

Generated by immunoSEQ multiplex PCR, the TCRdb table keeps only in-frame clones and is missing some. The sample holds 12,000 to 15,000 clones, about 81% seen once. This CDR3 region has 13 residues. The V gene end was trimmed by 4 bases and the J gene end by 5 bases; junction bases not matched to a gene: 2. CDR1 is MGHRA, CDR2 YSYEKL, per germline. The specimen comprised CD4+ or CD8+ T cells sorted from blood, sampled in a trial of the OX40 agonist ivuxolimab. V usage is TRBV4-1 and J usage is TRBJ2-7; 10 nucleotides agree with TRBD2. The receptor comes from an adult with an advanced solid tumor such as melanoma, head and neck, liver or kidney cancer. This CDR3 is CASSLGLADEQYF. CDR3 DNA: TGCGCCAGCAGCCTCGGACTAGCGGACGAGCAGTACTTC.